The entry below gives a single T cell receptor beta chain sequence along with its context. This specimen comes from a study of blood T cell repertoires in COVID-19. Study as a whole: Spain, Italy and the United States supplied samples that represented acute and convalescent COVID-19. PBMCs, B-cell-depleted T cells, or T cells provided the cDNA or gDNA that made up the material.

In the original workflow: Scientists estimated how many nucleated cells there were by amplifying reference gene primers. Here immunoSEQ multiplex PCR was the method, and the copy in TCRdb shows in-frame clones only, minus some. D and trimming come from the DNA, and the V and J calls and clone size come from that table. The sample carries about 290,000 clones, 75% to 90% recorded once. CDR1 and CDR2 (germline): SQVTM, ANQGSEA. Germline trimming cut 6 bases from V and 4 bases from J; bases unmatched to any gene: 13. The CDR3 covers 15 residues. The TCR comes from a middle-aged woman who had recovered from COVID-19. The rearrangement uses TRBV29-1 and TRBJ2-7; the match to TRBD2 covers 9 bases. Specimen: peripheral blood. This CDR3 is CSVLPSGTSYYEQYF. CDR3 coding DNA: TGCAGCGTCCTCCCCTCCGGGACTAGCTATTACGAGCAGTACTTC.